One and the same sample provided the 15 T cell receptor beta chains below, sequenced in a study of blood T cell repertoires in COVID-19. Produced via immunoSEQ multiplex PCR; TCRdb's table is partial and in-frame only. The sample records under 500,000 clones, more than 80% being singletons. Sequenced input: PBMCs or T cells enriched from blood (not recorded which). The origin of the receptors is a man aged 30 to 45 who had recovered from COVID-19.

This clone has only one observation. V usage is TRBV2 and J usage is TRBJ2-6; 9 bases agree with TRBD2. Germline V gives CDR1 SNHLY, CDR2 FYNNEI. This CDR3 contains 18 residues. J gave up 0 bases and V 7 bases, and 10 bases lay outside the gene matches. CDR3 DNA: TGTGCCAGCATCAGGTGGGCTAGCGGGAACTCTGGGGCCAACGTCCTGACTTTC. Its protein is CASIRWASGNSGANVLTF.

The chain recombines TRBV5-4 with TRBJ1-2; D is perhaps TRBD1 (6 bases). V lost 2 bases and J 5 bases, leaving 16 bases between the germline ends. Germline-derived CDR1 and CDR2 are SGHNT and YYREEE (reference sequence). This CDR3 spans 15 amino acids. The CDR3 region has the DNA TGTGCCAGCAGCTTTTCAGGGGCAAACCTTTATGGCTACACCTTC. Its protein product is CASSFSGANLYGYTF.

The chain recombines TRBV6-5 with TRBJ1-1; D is unclear. In germline, CDR1 is MNHEY, CDR2 SVGAGI. This CDR3 region has 14 residues. Between the trimmed V and J ends, which lost 4 bases and 3 bases, there was a span of 12 bases. The CDR3 DNA sequence: TGTGCCAGCAGTTTTGGTCCCTCGGACACTGAAGCTTTCTTT. This gives the protein CASSFGPSDTEAFF.

J is TRBJ2-5 and V is TRBV11-2; TRBD2 might be the D (5 bases). This CDR3 spans 14 amino acids. Trimming left V 4 bases short and J 7 bases short, with 16 bases between. Germline V gives CDR1 SGHAT, CDR2 FQNNGV. The CDR3 DNA reads TGTGCCAGCAGCTCAGGACCGGGTGAGGGGACCCAGTACTTC. Amino acid sequence: CASSSGPGEGTQYF.

The chain has TRBV6-5 and TRBJ1-1; a weak D match, TRBD1 (5 bases). This CDR3 is built from 11 residues. Germline CDR1 and CDR2: MNHEY and SVGAGI. Deletions cut 5 bases from V and 7 bases from J, with 8 bases between. DNA for the CDR3: TGTGCCAGCAGTAAAACAGGTGAAGCTTTCTTT. Protein product: CASSKTGEAFF.

This rearrangement joins TRBV7-9 to TRBJ1-4; D ambiguous. The germline V gene has CDR1 SEHNR and CDR2 FQNEAQ (reference sequence). The V end was cut by 5 bases, the J end by 6 bases, with 13 bases between. The CDR3 totals 14 residues. This CDR3 reads CASSRGAEDEKLFF. CDR3 bases: TGTGCCAGCAGCCGGGGAGCCGAGGATGAAAAACTGTTTTTT.

The count of this clone is one. The rearrangement joins TRBV4-1 to TRBJ1-3; no clear D gene. The length of the CDR3 is 14 residues. The germline V gene has CDR1 MGHRA and CDR2 YSYEKL. V dropped 1 base and J dropped 0 bases, with 4 bases sitting between them. The CDR3 sequence is CASSQAISGNTIYF. The CDR3 DNA sequence: TGCGCCAGCAGCCAAGCAATCTCTGGAAACACCATATATTTT.

This sequence joins TRBV2 and TRBJ2-3, with 7 bases lining up with TRBD2. V shed 6 bases, J shed 3 bases, and the junction held 9 bases outside the gene matches. The CDR3 covers 15 residues. Per the germline V gene, CDR1 is SNHLY and CDR2 is FYNNEI. The CDR3 loop is CASRVHRLATDTQYF. In nucleotides, the CDR3 is TGTGCCAGCAGAGTTCATAGACTAGCAACAGATACGCAGTATTTT. The complete variable domain, with remaining parts taken from reference TRBV2 and TRBJ2-3, reads EPEVTQTPSHQVTQMGQEVILRCVPISNHLYFYWYRQILGQKVEFLVSFYNNEISEKSEIFDDQFSVERPDGSNFTLKIRSTKLEDSAMYFCASRVHRLATDTQYFGPGTRLTVL.

The J gene is TRBJ2-6, the V gene TRBV28; TRBD1 matches 12 bases. This CDR3 has 19 residues. CDR1 is MDHEN, CDR2 SYDVKM, per germline. V lost 6 bases and J lost 0; bases outside the gene matches: 9. The CDR3 loop is CASRYYRDRGLSGANVLTF. The CDR3 DNA is TGTGCCAGCAGGTACTACCGGGACAGGGGGCTCTCTGGGGCCAACGTCCTGACTTTC.

The rearrangement joins TRBV7-9 to TRBJ2-7; 11 nucleotides align to TRBD2. The V segment lost 3 bases and the J segment 5 bases; nucleotides outside the gene matches: 6. The CDR3 loop spans 15 amino acids. Germline loops: CDR1 SEHNR, CDR2 FQNEAQ (reference sequence). The CDR3 coding sequence is TGTGCCAGCAGCTTTACTAGCGGGAGACGCGACGAGCAGTACTTC. This translates into CASSFTSGRRDEQYF.

This clone was seen a single time. The chain uses TRBV12-3 or TRBV12-4 and TRBJ1-3; 7 positions agree with TRBD1. The CDR3 consists of 12 residues. The V and J ends lost 6 bases and 8 bases, in that order; junction bases with no gene match: 4. The CDR3 nucleotides are TGTGCCAGCAGCCGGACAGGCTACACCATATATTTT. As protein: CASSRTGYTIYF.

The chain combines TRBV3-1 (or the pseudogene TRBV3-2) with TRBJ2-5; 10 bases are a match to TRBD2. The J call may be faulty, since TRBJ2-7 better matches the DNA end. CDR1 and CDR2 from the germline V gene are LGHDT and YNNKEL (reference sequence). This CDR3 spans 15 amino acids. The CDR3: CASSLASGSAYEQYF. The CDR3 region has the DNA TGTGCCAGCAGCTTGGCTAGCGGGAGTGCCTACGAGCAGTACTTC.

The chain links TRBV6-5 to TRBJ1-5, with D maybe TRBD1 (5 bases). Germline CDR1 and CDR2: MNHEY and SVGAGI. The ends were cut back, 6 bases at V and 7 bases at J, with 10 bases in the middle. The CDR3 contains 12 residues. CDR3 residues: CASSRGGQPQHF. The CDR3 DNA reads TGTGCCAGCAGCCGGGGGGGACAGCCCCAGCATTTT.

The CDR3 coding sequence is TGTGCCAGTAGAAGCCTTAGCGGGAACACCGGGGAGCTGTTTTTT. Translating gives CASRSLSGNTGELFF. The chain couples TRBV19 to TRBJ2-2; TRBD2 might be the D (6 bases). CDR1 and CDR2 from the germline V gene are LNHDA and SQIVND (reference sequence). The CDR3 is 15 amino acids. V dropped 6 bases and J dropped 1 base, with 12 bases sitting between them.

This chain links TRBV27 with TRBJ1-5, with D tentatively TRBD1 (5 bases). The CDR3 spans 16 residues. With 8 bases removed from V and 0 bases from J, the gap between germline ends came to 17 bases. Germline V lookup: CDR1 MNHEY, CDR2 SMNVEV (reference sequence). CDR3 loop: CASGTPDRYSNQPQHF. The CDR3 DNA sequence: TGTGCCAGCGGCACTCCCGACAGATATAGCAATCAGCCCCAGCATTTT.